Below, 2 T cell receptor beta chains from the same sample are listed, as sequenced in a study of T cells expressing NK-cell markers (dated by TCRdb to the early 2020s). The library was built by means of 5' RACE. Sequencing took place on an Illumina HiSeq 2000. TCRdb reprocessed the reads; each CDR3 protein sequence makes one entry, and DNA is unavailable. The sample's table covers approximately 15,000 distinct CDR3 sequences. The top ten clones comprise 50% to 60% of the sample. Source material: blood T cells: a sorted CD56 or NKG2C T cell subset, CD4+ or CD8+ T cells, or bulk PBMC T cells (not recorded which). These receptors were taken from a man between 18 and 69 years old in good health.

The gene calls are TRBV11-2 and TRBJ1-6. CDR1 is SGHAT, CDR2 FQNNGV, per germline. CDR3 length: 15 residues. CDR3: CASSLAGSYNSPLHF.

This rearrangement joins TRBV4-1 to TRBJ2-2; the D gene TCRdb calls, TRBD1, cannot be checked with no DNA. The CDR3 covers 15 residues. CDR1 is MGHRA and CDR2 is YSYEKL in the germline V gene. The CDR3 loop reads CASSPTGGSTGELFF.